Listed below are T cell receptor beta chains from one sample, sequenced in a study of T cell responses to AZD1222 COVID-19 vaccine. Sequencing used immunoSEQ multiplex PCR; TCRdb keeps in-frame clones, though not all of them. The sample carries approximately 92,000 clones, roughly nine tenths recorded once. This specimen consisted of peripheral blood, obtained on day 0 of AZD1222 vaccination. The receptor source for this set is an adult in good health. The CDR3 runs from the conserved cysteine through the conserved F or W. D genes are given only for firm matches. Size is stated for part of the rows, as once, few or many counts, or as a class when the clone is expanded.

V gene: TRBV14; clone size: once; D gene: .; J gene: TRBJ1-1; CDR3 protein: CASSPRRGTEAFF; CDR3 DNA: TGTGCCAGCAGCCCCCGGCGGGGCACTGAAGCTTTCTTT
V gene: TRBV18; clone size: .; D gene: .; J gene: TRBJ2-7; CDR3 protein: CASSSVLADSYEQYF; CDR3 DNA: TGTGCCAGCTCATCAGTACTAGCCGACTCCTACGAGCAGTACTTC
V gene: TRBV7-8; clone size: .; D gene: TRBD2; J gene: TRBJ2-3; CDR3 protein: CASSLGTSGGTRTDTQYF; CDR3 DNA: TGTGCCAGCAGCTTAGGGACTAGCGGGGGGACCCGCACAGATACGCAGTATTTT
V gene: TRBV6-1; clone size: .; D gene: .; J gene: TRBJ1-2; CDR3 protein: CASSEARAYGYTF; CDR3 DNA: TGTGCCAGCAGTGAGGCCAGGGCCTATGGCTACACCTTC
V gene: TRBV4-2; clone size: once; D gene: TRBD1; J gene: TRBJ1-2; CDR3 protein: CASSHTSGTGGNYGYTF; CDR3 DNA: TGTGCCAGCAGCCATACGTCCGGGACAGGGGGGAACTATGGCTACACCTTC
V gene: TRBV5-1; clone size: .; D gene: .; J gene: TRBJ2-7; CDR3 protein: CASSLMPSEVKQYF; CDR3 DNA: TGCGCCAGCAGCTTGATGCCTTCCGAAGTGAAGCAGTACTTC
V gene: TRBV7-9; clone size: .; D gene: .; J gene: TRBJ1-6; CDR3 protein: CASRSDSPLHF; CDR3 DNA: TGTGCCAGCAGATCGGATTCACCCCTCCACTTT
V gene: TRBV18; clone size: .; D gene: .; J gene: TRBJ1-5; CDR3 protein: CASSPRGLVDQPQHF; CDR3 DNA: TGTGCCAGCTCACCCCGAGGACTTGTCGATCAGCCCCAGCATTTT
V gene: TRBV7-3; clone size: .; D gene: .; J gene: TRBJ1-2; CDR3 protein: CASSLKGTGAGYTF; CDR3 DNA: TGTGCCAGCAGCTTAAAAGGCACAGGAGCTGGCTACACCTTC
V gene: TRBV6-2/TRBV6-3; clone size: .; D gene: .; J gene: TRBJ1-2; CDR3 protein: CASSYPTGGNHGYTF; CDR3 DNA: TGTGCCAGCAGTTACCCAACGGGGGGCAATCATGGCTACACCTTC
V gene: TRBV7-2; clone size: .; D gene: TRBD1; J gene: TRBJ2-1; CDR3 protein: CASSLFFRQGHNEQFF; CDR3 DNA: TGTGCCAGCAGCTTATTTTTCCGACAGGGCCACAATGAGCAGTTCTTC
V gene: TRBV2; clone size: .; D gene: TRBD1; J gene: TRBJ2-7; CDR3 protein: CASIRGSYEQYF; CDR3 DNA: TGTGCCAGCATCAGGGGGTCCTACGAGCAGTACTTC
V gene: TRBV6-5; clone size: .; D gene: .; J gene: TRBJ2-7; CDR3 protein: CASSEARPGEQYF; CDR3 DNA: TGTGCCAGCAGCGAGGCTAGGCCTGGCGAGCAGTACTTC
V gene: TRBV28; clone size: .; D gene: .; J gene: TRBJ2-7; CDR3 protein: CASSLGVEGEEQYF; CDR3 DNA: TGTGCCAGCAGTTTAGGGGTAGAGGGGGAAGAGCAGTACTTC
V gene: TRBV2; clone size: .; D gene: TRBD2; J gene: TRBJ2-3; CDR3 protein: CASTRGGSTDTQYF; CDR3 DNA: TGTGCCAGCACACGGGGGGGGAGCACAGATACGCAGTATTTT
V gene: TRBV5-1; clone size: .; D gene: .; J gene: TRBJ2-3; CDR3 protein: CASSLVDTTDTQYF; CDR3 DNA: TGCGCCAGCAGCTTGGTGGACACCACAGATACGCAGTATTTT
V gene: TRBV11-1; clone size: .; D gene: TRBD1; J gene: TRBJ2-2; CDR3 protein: CASSFRTGNTGELFF; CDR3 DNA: TGTGCCAGCAGCTTTAGGACAGGGAACACCGGGGAGCTGTTTTTT
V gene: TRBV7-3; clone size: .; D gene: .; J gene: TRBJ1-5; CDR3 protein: CASSLGGGNQPQHF; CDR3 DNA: TGTGCCAGCAGCTTAGGAGGGGGCAATCAGCCCCAGCATTTT